These T cell receptor beta chains were read from a single sample in a study of T cells after yellow fever vaccination. TCRdb analysed the 5' RACE reads with MiXCR anew, one entry per CDR3 protein. The sample holds about 400,000 distinct CDR3 sequences, 6.2% seen once. Sequences were derived from PBMCs, sampled 5 days after the yellow fever booster vaccination. Receptor source: a man aged 30-40 years who received the YFV17D yellow fever vaccine. Both conserved end residues are part of each CDR3. The order of the fields is V gene, J gene, D gene, clone size, CDR3 DNA, CDR3 protein. A D gene is named only where the DNA matches it firmly. Clone size appears in some rows only: once, few, many, or a class for an expanded clone.

v_call: TRBV12-3/TRBV12-4; j_call: TRBJ2-1; d_call: NA; clone_size: many; cdr3_nt: TGTGCCAGCAGGCCCCAAGCCAATGAGCAGTTCTTC; cdr3_aa: CASRPQANEQFF
v_call: TRBV10-3; j_call: TRBJ2-1; d_call: TRBD2; clone_size: few; cdr3_nt: TGTGCCATCAGTACTGGGAGCGGGGATGAGCAGTTCTTC; cdr3_aa: CAISTGSGDEQFF
v_call: TRBV7-2; j_call: TRBJ2-3; d_call: TRBD2; clone_size: few; cdr3_nt: TGTGCCAGCAGCTTAGGGCCGGGGGGAACCACAGATACGCAGTATTTT; cdr3_aa: CASSLGPGGTTDTQYF
v_call: TRBV25-1; j_call: TRBJ2-4; d_call: NA; clone_size: few; cdr3_nt: TGTGCCAGCAGTGAACAGGGGCTAGCCAAAAACATTCAGTACTTC; cdr3_aa: CASSEQGLAKNIQYF
v_call: TRBV9; j_call: TRBJ2-1; d_call: NA; clone_size: many; cdr3_nt: TGTGCCAGCAGCGTAGTTGGCGGAGAGCAGTTCTTC; cdr3_aa: CASSVVGGEQFF
v_call: TRBV29-1; j_call: TRBJ2-3; d_call: NA; clone_size: many; cdr3_nt: TGCAGCGTTGAAGGTGGGCGGGAAAGCACAGATACGCAGTATTTT; cdr3_aa: CSVEGGRESTDTQYF
v_call: TRBV7-8; j_call: TRBJ2-1; d_call: NA; clone_size: many; cdr3_nt: TGTGCCAGCAGCTTAGCGGGGAACGGCCGACAGTTCTTC; cdr3_aa: CASSLAGNGRQFF
v_call: TRBV3-1; j_call: TRBJ2-5; d_call: TRBD2; clone_size: many; cdr3_nt: TGTGCCAGCAGCTCCACGGGACTAGCGGGAGTCGAGACCCAGTACTTC; cdr3_aa: CASSSTGLAGVETQYF
v_call: TRBV15; j_call: TRBJ2-3; d_call: NA; clone_size: NA; cdr3_nt: TGTGCCACCAGCATAACGGGCCCAGATACGAAGTATTTT; cdr3_aa: CATSITGPDTKYF
v_call: TRBV29-1; j_call: TRBJ2-2; d_call: NA; clone_size: many; cdr3_nt: TGCAGCGTTTGGGACGGGACGCGAAACACCGGGGAGCTGTTTTTT; cdr3_aa: CSVWDGTRNTGELFF
v_call: TRBV29-1; j_call: TRBJ2-3; d_call: NA; clone_size: few; cdr3_nt: TGCAGCACATCCGGGGACTTTGGGACAGATACGCAGTATTTT; cdr3_aa: CSTSGDFGTDTQYF
v_call: TRBV25-1; j_call: TRBJ2-2; d_call: NA; clone_size: many; cdr3_nt: TGTGCCAGCAGTGCGTCAAGGAGCCCTGGCACCGGGGAGCTGTTTTTT; cdr3_aa: CASSASRSPGTGELFF
v_call: TRBV4-2; j_call: TRBJ1-1; d_call: NA; clone_size: many; cdr3_nt: TGTGCCAGCAGCCAAGCAGTGAACACTGAAGCTTTCTTT; cdr3_aa: CASSQAVNTEAFF
v_call: TRBV5-1; j_call: TRBJ2-3; d_call: NA; clone_size: many; cdr3_nt: TGCGCCAGCAGCTCCACCCAGAACACAGATACGCAGTATTTT; cdr3_aa: CASSSTQNTDTQYF
v_call: TRBV7-8; j_call: TRBJ2-7; d_call: TRBD1; clone_size: many; cdr3_nt: TGTGCCAGCAGCTGGGGGGACAGGGCCTACGAGCAGTACTTC; cdr3_aa: CASSWGDRAYEQYF
v_call: TRBV30; j_call: TRBJ2-3; d_call: NA; clone_size: NA; cdr3_nt: TGTGCCTGGAATCTGCTAGGCACAGATACGCAGTATTTT; cdr3_aa: CAWNLLGTDTQYF
v_call: TRBV7-2; j_call: TRBJ2-5; d_call: TRBD2; clone_size: few; cdr3_nt: TGTGCCAGCAGCTTAATCACTAGCGGGGGCTCGGGGGCCCAGTACTTC; cdr3_aa: CASSLITSGGSGAQYF
v_call: TRBV19; j_call: TRBJ2-6; d_call: NA; clone_size: NA; cdr3_nt: TGTGCCAGTAGTATTGGAGGGATTTCCGCGTCTGGGGCCAACGTCCTGACTTTC; cdr3_aa: CASSIGGISASGANVLTF
v_call: TRBV5-4; j_call: TRBJ2-5; d_call: TRBD1; clone_size: NA; cdr3_nt: TGTGCCAGGAGCTTGCCAGGGGGCGCCGGGGAGACCCAGTACTTC; cdr3_aa: CARSLPGGAGETQYF
v_call: TRBV5-1; j_call: TRBJ2-2; d_call: TRBD1; clone_size: few; cdr3_nt: TGCGCCAGCAGCTTGGAACAGGGGCCCTACACCGGGGAGCTGTTTTTT; cdr3_aa: CASSLEQGPYTGELFF
v_call: TRBV5-1; j_call: TRBJ2-1; d_call: TRBD2; clone_size: many; cdr3_nt: TGCGCCAGCAGCTTGGAACTCCTCGGGCGGGAGAGGAACAATGAGCAGTTCTTC; cdr3_aa: CASSLELLGRERNNEQFF
v_call: TRBV19; j_call: TRBJ1-1; d_call: TRBD1; clone_size: NA; cdr3_nt: TGTGCCACCAAAGGGGGCAGGGCGAACACTGAAGCTTTCTTT; cdr3_aa: CATKGGRANTEAFF
v_call: TRBV5-6; j_call: TRBJ2-2; d_call: TRBD2; clone_size: few; cdr3_nt: TGTGCCAGCAGCTGGGGGACTAGCGGGAGGTCCGGGGAGCTGTTTTTT; cdr3_aa: CASSWGTSGRSGELFF
v_call: TRBV20-1; j_call: TRBJ2-4; d_call: NA; clone_size: few; cdr3_nt: TGCAGTGGGCTCGGTATGGCCAAAAACATTCAGTACTTC; cdr3_aa: CSGLGMAKNIQYF
v_call: TRBV7-8; j_call: TRBJ2-1; d_call: NA; clone_size: few; cdr3_nt: TGTGCCAGCAGCTTAGGAGCGGGCAAGCAGTTCTTC; cdr3_aa: CASSLGAGKQFF
v_call: TRBV18; j_call: TRBJ2-5; d_call: NA; clone_size: many; cdr3_nt: TGTGCCAGCTCACAGGGTCGGGAGACCCAGTACTTC; cdr3_aa: CASSQGRETQYF
v_call: TRBV3-1; j_call: TRBJ2-3; d_call: NA; clone_size: many; cdr3_nt: TGTGCCAGCAGCCAAGCAGGCACAGATACGCAGTATTTT; cdr3_aa: CASSQAGTDTQYF
v_call: TRBV4-3; j_call: TRBJ2-7; d_call: TRBD1; clone_size: few; cdr3_nt: TGCGCCAGCAGCCAAGAGGATGACAGGGCCTACGAGCAGTACTTC; cdr3_aa: CASSQEDDRAYEQYF
v_call: TRBV18; j_call: TRBJ2-1; d_call: NA; clone_size: many; cdr3_nt: TGTGCCAGCTCCGAGGACAGCCACCCGAAGCAGTTCTTC; cdr3_aa: CASSEDSHPKQFF
v_call: TRBV6-2/TRBV6-3; j_call: TRBJ2-3; d_call: NA; clone_size: NA; cdr3_nt: TGTGCCAGCCAAAGAGCGAGCACAGATACGCAGTATTTT; cdr3_aa: CASQRASTDTQYF
v_call: TRBV20-1; j_call: TRBJ2-7; d_call: TRBD2; clone_size: few; cdr3_nt: TGCAGTGCTATCGTAGCTAGCGGGCGGAGCGAGCAGTACTTC; cdr3_aa: CSAIVASGRSEQYF
v_call: TRBV7-2; j_call: TRBJ2-7; d_call: TRBD2; clone_size: NA; cdr3_nt: TGTGCCAGCAGCTCCCCCCGGGAGGCTACCGAGCAGTACTTC; cdr3_aa: CASSSPREATEQYF
v_call: TRBV24-1; j_call: TRBJ2-1; d_call: NA; clone_size: few; cdr3_nt: TGTGCCACCAGTGATTTGTCGACAGGGAGGAGCTACAATGAGCAGTTCTTC; cdr3_aa: CATSDLSTGRSYNEQFF
v_call: TRBV10-3; j_call: TRBJ2-7; d_call: NA; clone_size: many; cdr3_nt: TGTGCCACCTTACCCGGGGGCCAGGCTCCCTACGAGCAGTACTTC; cdr3_aa: CATLPGGQAPYEQYF
v_call: TRBV20-1; j_call: TRBJ1-2; d_call: TRBD1; clone_size: many; cdr3_nt: TGCAGTGCTCCCGACAGGGTCCCCTATGGCTACACCTTC; cdr3_aa: CSAPDRVPYGYTF
v_call: TRBV20-1; j_call: TRBJ2-1; d_call: TRBD1; clone_size: many; cdr3_nt: TGCAGTGCAAACAGGGGTGGCTACAATGAGCAGTTCTTC; cdr3_aa: CSANRGGYNEQFF
v_call: TRBV2; j_call: TRBJ2-2; d_call: TRBD1; clone_size: many; cdr3_nt: TGTGCCAGCAGCCCGACAGGGACCACGGCGAACACCGGGGAGCTGTTTTTT; cdr3_aa: CASSPTGTTANTGELFF
v_call: TRBV12-3/TRBV12-4; j_call: TRBJ2-3; d_call: TRBD2; clone_size: NA; cdr3_nt: TGTGCCAGCAGCCGTAATGGACTAGCGGCAGATACGCAGTATTTT; cdr3_aa: CASSRNGLAADTQYF
v_call: TRBV12-3/TRBV12-4; j_call: TRBJ2-3; d_call: NA; clone_size: many; cdr3_nt: TGTGCCAGCAGTCCCCTGGACCCGTCAGGGCAGTATTTT; cdr3_aa: CASSPLDPSGQYF
v_call: TRBV9; j_call: TRBJ2-2; d_call: TRBD2; clone_size: NA; cdr3_nt: TGTGCCAGCAGCGTTAGCGGGAGCTCTCCCGGGGAGCTGTTTTTT; cdr3_aa: CASSVSGSSPGELFF
v_call: TRBV24-1; j_call: TRBJ2-3; d_call: TRBD1; clone_size: many; cdr3_nt: TGTGCCGTCGGGGACAGGTCATCCCAGGATACGCAGTATTTT; cdr3_aa: CAVGDRSSQDTQYF
v_call: TRBV12-3/TRBV12-4; j_call: TRBJ2-1; d_call: NA; clone_size: NA; cdr3_nt: TGTGCCAGCAGATCCCCTAGCTCCGGAGGCTACAATGAGCAGTTCTTC; cdr3_aa: CASRSPSSGGYNEQFF
v_call: TRBV7-2; j_call: TRBJ2-7; d_call: NA; clone_size: few; cdr3_nt: TGTGCCAGCAGCCCTATATCCTACGAGCAGTACTTC; cdr3_aa: CASSPISYEQYF
v_call: TRBV7-2; j_call: TRBJ2-5; d_call: NA; clone_size: NA; cdr3_nt: TGTGCCAGCAGCTTATTCCTCTCTAGCGTGGAGACCCAGTACTTC; cdr3_aa: CASSLFLSSVETQYF
v_call: TRBV3-1; j_call: TRBJ1-2; d_call: NA; clone_size: many; cdr3_nt: TGTGCCAGCAGCCAAGGCAGGGGCTACTATGGCTACACCTTC; cdr3_aa: CASSQGRGYYGYTF
v_call: TRBV5-8; j_call: TRBJ2-1; d_call: TRBD2; clone_size: many; cdr3_nt: TGTGCCAGCAGCATGGGCTGGACTAGCGGCTACAATGAGCAGTTCTTC; cdr3_aa: CASSMGWTSGYNEQFF
v_call: TRBV5-5; j_call: TRBJ2-7; d_call: TRBD1; clone_size: few; cdr3_nt: TGTGCCAGCAGCTTTGGACAGGTGTCCTACGAGCAGTACTTC; cdr3_aa: CASSFGQVSYEQYF
v_call: TRBV9; j_call: TRBJ2-1; d_call: NA; clone_size: many; cdr3_nt: TGTGCCAGCAGCCCAAGTGGAGGGGCGAACTACAATGAGCAGTTCTTC; cdr3_aa: CASSPSGGANYNEQFF
v_call: TRBV4-3; j_call: TRBJ2-7; d_call: NA; clone_size: few; cdr3_nt: TGCGCCAGCAGCAAAGCCCTAGGGCAGGGGATCAACGAGCAGTACTTC; cdr3_aa: CASSKALGQGINEQYF
v_call: TRBV29-1; j_call: TRBJ1-3; d_call: NA; clone_size: few; cdr3_nt: TGCAGCGTTACCGGGCTCGCTGGAAACACCATATATTTT; cdr3_aa: CSVTGLAGNTIYF
v_call: TRBV20-1; j_call: TRBJ2-5; d_call: NA; clone_size: few; cdr3_nt: TGCAGTGCATTCGGGGTCGGGGACCAAGAGACCCAGTACTTC; cdr3_aa: CSAFGVGDQETQYF
v_call: TRBV6-5; j_call: TRBJ1-2; d_call: NA; clone_size: few; cdr3_nt: TGTGCCAGCAGTTACCTCGTCGTAGTGGCAGGCGAACTTAACTATGGCTACACCTTC; cdr3_aa: CASSYLVVVAGELNYGYTF
v_call: TRBV24-1; j_call: TRBJ2-2; d_call: NA; clone_size: many; cdr3_nt: TGTGCCACCTCCAGCCCCAGGGGAGATAACACCGGGGAGCTGTTTTTT; cdr3_aa: CATSSPRGDNTGELFF
v_call: TRBV29-1; j_call: TRBJ1-1; d_call: NA; clone_size: many; cdr3_nt: TGCAGCGTCACAACTGGGCCTGAAGCTTTCTTT; cdr3_aa: CSVTTGPEAFF
v_call: TRBV10-3; j_call: TRBJ2-3; d_call: TRBD2; clone_size: few; cdr3_nt: TGTGCCATCAGTGACACTAGCGGGAGGGCCCCAGATACGCAGTATTTT; cdr3_aa: CAISDTSGRAPDTQYF
v_call: TRBV5-1; j_call: TRBJ1-1; d_call: TRBD1; clone_size: many; cdr3_nt: TGCGCCAGCAGCTTCGGGACAGGGGGTATGAACACTGAAGCTTTCTTT; cdr3_aa: CASSFGTGGMNTEAFF
v_call: TRBV12-3/TRBV12-4; j_call: TRBJ2-6; d_call: NA; clone_size: many; cdr3_nt: TGTGCCAGCAGGAACTCTGGGGCCAACGTCCTGACTTTC; cdr3_aa: CASRNSGANVLTF
v_call: TRBV7-2; j_call: TRBJ1-6; d_call: TRBD1; clone_size: few; cdr3_nt: TGTGCCAGCAGCTTAAACAGGGGGGAGTCACCCCTCCACTTT; cdr3_aa: CASSLNRGESPLHF
v_call: TRBV4-3; j_call: TRBJ2-1; d_call: NA; clone_size: few; cdr3_nt: TGCGCCAGCAGCCTAACTAGCCAGGGGTACAATGAGCAGTTCTTC; cdr3_aa: CASSLTSQGYNEQFF
v_call: TRBV19; j_call: TRBJ2-2; d_call: TRBD2; clone_size: few; cdr3_nt: TGTGCCAGTAGAACCCCTGGAGCGGGAGGACTGAACACCGGGGAGCTGTTTTTT; cdr3_aa: CASRTPGAGGLNTGELFF